Listed below are T cell receptor beta chains from one sample, sequenced in a study of beta chain features in type 1 diabetes. The repertoire was sequenced with immunoSEQ multiplex PCR; TCRdb's copy has only in-frame clones and lacks some. The sample records around 500,000 clones, 11% being singletons. Sequencing was performed on naive CD4+ T cells from blood. Receptors were obtained from a woman younger than 30 in good health. The CDR3 runs from the conserved cysteine through the conserved F or W. Fields, in order: V gene, D gene, J gene, clone size, CDR3 DNA, CDR3 protein. The D gene is left open where the match is weak. Rows may omit the clone size; those that give it use once, few, many or a size class.

v_gene: TRBV28; d_gene: TRBD2; j_gene: TRBJ2-3; abundance: NA; CDR3nt: TGTGCCAGCAGTTTACGGGACTACACGCAGTATTTT; CDR3aa: CASSLRDYTQYF
v_gene: TRBV5-1; d_gene: NA; j_gene: TRBJ2-5; abundance: few; CDR3nt: TGCGCCAGCAGCTTGGAGCCTATTCTTCCCTTGGACTTC; CDR3aa: CASSLEPILPLDF
v_gene: TRBV19; d_gene: NA; j_gene: TRBJ2-3; abundance: few; CDR3nt: TGTGCCAGTAGTATATTACGAGTGCAGTATTTT; CDR3aa: CASSILRVQYF
v_gene: TRBV6-5; d_gene: NA; j_gene: TRBJ2-4; abundance: NA; CDR3nt: TGTGCCAGCAGCCCAGGGGCGAGGAAAAACATTCAGTACTTC; CDR3aa: CASSPGARKNIQYF
v_gene: TRBV7-2; d_gene: NA; j_gene: TRBJ2-1; abundance: NA; CDR3nt: TGTGCCAGCAGCTTAAGGTGGGGGGCAGATGAGCAGTTCTTC; CDR3aa: CASSLRWGADEQFF
v_gene: TRBV7-9; d_gene: TRBD1; j_gene: TRBJ1-2; abundance: NA; CDR3nt: TGTGCCAGCAGCTCCCCCGGGACAGGCACCTTATATGGCTACACCTTC; CDR3aa: CASSSPGTGTLYGYTF
v_gene: TRBV2; d_gene: TRBD2; j_gene: TRBJ2-1; abundance: NA; CDR3nt: TGTGCCAGCCTGGGACTAGCGGGTACAAGCTCCTACAATGAGCAGTTCTTC; CDR3aa: CASLGLAGTSSYNEQFF
v_gene: TRBV29-1; d_gene: NA; j_gene: TRBJ2-5; abundance: few; CDR3nt: TGCAGCGTTGACCCGACAGCCTACCAAGAGACCCAGTACTTC; CDR3aa: CSVDPTAYQETQYF
v_gene: TRBV27; d_gene: NA; j_gene: TRBJ1-2; abundance: few; CDR3nt: TGTGCCAGCAGTTCCCCCGGGACGGCCAGCTATGGCTACACCTTC; CDR3aa: CASSSPGTASYGYTF
v_gene: TRBV4-3; d_gene: NA; j_gene: TRBJ2-3; abundance: NA; CDR3nt: TGCGCCAGCAGCCATCAATCACAAAGCCCGGGGGATACGCAGTATTTT; CDR3aa: CASSHQSQSPGDTQYF
v_gene: TRBV5-4; d_gene: NA; j_gene: TRBJ2-1; abundance: NA; CDR3nt: TGTGCCAGCAGCTCGTACCGGGACCGCAATGAGCAGTTCTTC; CDR3aa: CASSSYRDRNEQFF
v_gene: TRBV7-8; d_gene: NA; j_gene: TRBJ2-5; abundance: few; CDR3nt: TGTGCCAGCAGCTTAGGGGTCCAAGAGACCCAGTACTTC; CDR3aa: CASSLGVQETQYF
v_gene: TRBV27; d_gene: NA; j_gene: TRBJ2-5; abundance: NA; CDR3nt: TGTGCCAGCAGCCCCGGGGCAGTAGAAGAGACCCAGTACTTC; CDR3aa: CASSPGAVEETQYF
v_gene: TRBV9; d_gene: NA; j_gene: TRBJ2-2; abundance: few; CDR3nt: TGTGCCAGCAGCGTAGATAGGGAGGCCGGGGAGCTGTTTTTT; CDR3aa: CASSVDREAGELFF
v_gene: TRBV6-5; d_gene: NA; j_gene: TRBJ2-7; abundance: NA; CDR3nt: TGTGCCAGCAGTTACTCGACCGAGCAGTACTTC; CDR3aa: CASSYSTEQYF
v_gene: TRBV9; d_gene: TRBD2; j_gene: TRBJ2-5; abundance: NA; CDR3nt: TGTGCCAGCAGCGTAGGGACTAGCGGCCAAGAGACCCAGTACTTC; CDR3aa: CASSVGTSGQETQYF
v_gene: TRBV7-2; d_gene: NA; j_gene: TRBJ2-2; abundance: NA; CDR3nt: TGTGCCAGCAGCTCACCCAACACCGGGGAGCTGTTTTTT; CDR3aa: CASSSPNTGELFF
v_gene: TRBV5-6; d_gene: NA; j_gene: TRBJ1-2; abundance: few; CDR3nt: TGTGCCAGCAGCTGGGCTGGACGATCCGCTGGCTACACCTTC; CDR3aa: CASSWAGRSAGYTF
v_gene: TRBV2; d_gene: TRBD1; j_gene: TRBJ1-6; abundance: NA; CDR3nt: TGTGCCAGCATACAGGGGAGGGGGATCTATAATTCACCCCTCCACTTT; CDR3aa: CASIQGRGIYNSPLHF
v_gene: TRBV13; d_gene: NA; j_gene: TRBJ2-3; abundance: few; CDR3nt: TGTGCCAGCAGCGCACGGGGGAAAACTAGCACAGATACGCAGTATTTT; CDR3aa: CASSARGKTSTDTQYF
v_gene: TRBV7-9; d_gene: NA; j_gene: TRBJ2-6; abundance: NA; CDR3nt: TGTGCCAGCAGCTCAACACAGCGCTCTGGGGCCAACGTCCTGACTTTC; CDR3aa: CASSSTQRSGANVLTF
v_gene: TRBV5-6; d_gene: NA; j_gene: TRBJ1-1; abundance: NA; CDR3nt: TGTGCCAGCAGCTCACCAGGGTACGGGGGAGCTTTCTTT; CDR3aa: CASSSPGYGGAFF
v_gene: TRBV10-3; d_gene: NA; j_gene: TRBJ2-1; abundance: NA; CDR3nt: TGTGCCATCAGTGCTAAGGCGGAGAGAGGGGAGTTCTTC; CDR3aa: CAISAKAERGEFF
v_gene: TRBV7-2; d_gene: TRBD2; j_gene: TRBJ2-1; abundance: NA; CDR3nt: TGTGCCAGCACCCCTTCCGGGACTAGCCGATACAATGAGCAGTTCTTC; CDR3aa: CASTPSGTSRYNEQFF
v_gene: TRBV2; d_gene: NA; j_gene: TRBJ2-5; abundance: few; CDR3nt: TGTGCCAGCAGTGAATTGGTTCAAGAGACCCAGTACTTC; CDR3aa: CASSELVQETQYF
v_gene: TRBV19; d_gene: TRBD1; j_gene: TRBJ2-7; abundance: NA; CDR3nt: TGTGCCAGTAGTGACCGGGACAGGGCCTACGAGCAGTACTTC; CDR3aa: CASSDRDRAYEQYF
v_gene: TRBV6-5; d_gene: NA; j_gene: TRBJ2-6; abundance: few; CDR3nt: TGTGCCAGCAGAACTGGGGGCAATGGGGCCAACGTCCTGACTTTC; CDR3aa: CASRTGGNGANVLTF
v_gene: TRBV29-1; d_gene: NA; j_gene: TRBJ1-3; abundance: NA; CDR3nt: TGCAGCGTTGAGGGAGTCTCTGGAAACACCATATATTTT; CDR3aa: CSVEGVSGNTIYF
v_gene: TRBV5-1; d_gene: NA; j_gene: TRBJ2-3; abundance: few; CDR3nt: TGCGCCAGCAGCGGCGGATCGGCGGGGACAGATACGCAGTATTTT; CDR3aa: CASSGGSAGTDTQYF
v_gene: TRBV7-9; d_gene: TRBD2; j_gene: TRBJ2-1; abundance: few; CDR3nt: TGTGCCAGCAGCTTAACTAGCGTATGGAATGAGCAGTTCTTC; CDR3aa: CASSLTSVWNEQFF
v_gene: TRBV13; d_gene: TRBD1; j_gene: TRBJ2-7; abundance: many; CDR3nt: TGTGCCACCCCTCGGGACAGGTCCTACGAGCAGTACTTC; CDR3aa: CATPRDRSYEQYF
v_gene: TRBV10-3; d_gene: NA; j_gene: TRBJ1-1; abundance: NA; CDR3nt: TGTGCCATCAGTGAGTCCCAAGTTAACACTGAAGCTTTCTTT; CDR3aa: CAISESQVNTEAFF
v_gene: TRBV30; d_gene: NA; j_gene: TRBJ2-3; abundance: few; CDR3nt: TGTGCCTCAGACAGGCTTGGCACAGATACGCAGTATTTT; CDR3aa: CASDRLGTDTQYF
v_gene: TRBV4-3; d_gene: NA; j_gene: TRBJ1-2; abundance: few; CDR3nt: TGCGCCAGCAGCCAACTCACTTGGGGAGGAGCTAACTATGGCTACACCTTC; CDR3aa: CASSQLTWGGANYGYTF
v_gene: TRBV7-2; d_gene: NA; j_gene: TRBJ1-2; abundance: NA; CDR3nt: TGTGCCAGCAGCTTAATAGGCGGACGAGGCTACACCTTC; CDR3aa: CASSLIGGRGYTF
v_gene: TRBV13; d_gene: NA; j_gene: TRBJ2-7; abundance: NA; CDR3nt: TGTGCCAGCAGCTTGACGGCTAGCTCCTACGAGCAGTACTTC; CDR3aa: CASSLTASSYEQYF
v_gene: TRBV7-9; d_gene: TRBD1; j_gene: TRBJ2-6; abundance: few; CDR3nt: TGTGCCAGCAGCCCTAACAGGGGACCCAGCTCTGGGGCCAACGTCCTGACTTTC; CDR3aa: CASSPNRGPSSGANVLTF